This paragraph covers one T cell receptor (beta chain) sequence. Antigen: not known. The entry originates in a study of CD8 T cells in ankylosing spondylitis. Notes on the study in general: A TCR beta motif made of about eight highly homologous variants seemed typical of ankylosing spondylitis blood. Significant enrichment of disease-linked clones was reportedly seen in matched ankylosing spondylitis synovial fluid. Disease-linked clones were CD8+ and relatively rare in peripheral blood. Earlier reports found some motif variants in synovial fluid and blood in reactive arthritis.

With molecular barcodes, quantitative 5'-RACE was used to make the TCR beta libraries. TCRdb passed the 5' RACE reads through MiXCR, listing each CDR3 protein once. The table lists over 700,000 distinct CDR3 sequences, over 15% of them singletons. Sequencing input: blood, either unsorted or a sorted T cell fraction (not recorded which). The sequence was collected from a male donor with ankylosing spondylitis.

CDR3 residues: CASSRDRGLFF. CDR3 coding DNA: TGTGCCAGCAGTCGGGACAGGGGGCTGTTTTTT. V is TRBV12-3 or TRBV12-4 and J is TRBJ2-2; 10 bases agree with TRBD1. The V gene end was trimmed by 5 bases and the J gene end by 13 bases; junction bases not matched to a gene: 1. This CDR3 spans 11 amino acids.